This T cell receptor (beta chain) was sequenced during a study of OX40 agonist ivuxolimab in advanced cancers. Study-wide context: Ivuxolimab was an agonistic, fully human IgG2 monoclonal antibody directed against OX40 (CD134), a costimulatory receptor. Partial responses occurred in three dose-escalation patients, of whom one had hepatocellular carcinoma and two had cutaneous melanoma. Of the roughly 52 dose-escalation patients, hepatocellular carcinoma was present in 19, melanoma in roughly 15, renal cell carcinoma in 9 and head and neck cancer in 9. The paper covers the monotherapy dose-escalation part of the phase I ivuxolimab trial, which included N ≈ 57 patients. Peripheral TCRbeta sequencing aimed to test whether ivuxolimab altered TCR sequence diversity and caused clonal T-cell expansion. Intravenous ivuxolimab was administered to patients every 2 weeks at six dose levels: 0.01, 0.1, 0.3, 1.5, 3 and 10 mg/kg. Patients were allowed to have had prior anti-PD-1, anti-PD-L1 or anti-CTLA-4 therapy, and around 43% of the dose-escalation patients had been treated with checkpoint inhibitors. In the dose-escalation cohort, about four fifths of patients were male, and the mean age was 60 years with a range of roughly 23 to 90. Overall results and qualifications from the work: Low levels of normalized T-cell clonal expansion were also shown by some nonresponding patients. After ivuxolimab, expanded clones were on average more numerous among CD8+ T cells than among CD4+ T cells. At doses of 0.1 to 3.0 mg/kg, clonal expansion of both CD4+ and CD8+ blood T cells was observed from baseline to week 6. In the 0.1-3.0 mg/kg groups, partial responders had among the lowest normalized peripheral clonal expansion, particularly in CD8+ T cells. Antigen specificity was not determined for the clonally expanded peripheral T cells.

V trim: 1 base; J trim: 7 bases; unmatched bases: 6. The CDR3, cysteine through phenylalanine, is 14 amino acids long. Only the CDR3 portion is preserved as DNA: 42 bases, with reading frame beginning at the first base. Reading the germline V gene gives CDR1 SGHRS and CDR2 YFSETQ. Genomic DNA was extracted from sorted cells for sequencing of the TCRbeta CDR3 region. The immunoSEQ Assay was used to sequence the TCRbeta CDR3 regions. TCRdb limited this immuneACCESS table to in-frame rearrangements with V and J called. A share of clones is missing; checked studies link under half to unresolved V genes, and the rest is unexplained. This sample lists more than 95,000 clones; approximately 95% were detected once. The top ten clonotypes cover around 0.17% of the sample. The trial excluded patients who had a history of autoimmune disease or were on systemic immunosuppression. Peripheral blood for TCR sequencing was drawn from every dose cohort at baseline, at cycle 4 day 1 and at cycle 7 day 1. Samples came from an open-label, multicenter, first-in-human phase I dose-escalation trial of ivuxolimab. Adults with locally advanced or metastatic head and neck squamous cell, hepatocellular, melanoma or renal cell carcinoma were enrolled in the trial. CD4+ and CD8+ T cells were sorted separately from peripheral blood before TCR sequencing.

Notes on this clone: No antigen is known for it. It has no much larger one-base neighbor in the sample; base qualities were not kept.

The sequences come from CD4+ or CD8+ T cells sorted from blood, collected in a trial of the OX40 agonist ivuxolimab. Recombination joined TRBV5-1 with TRBJ2-7; 9 central bases correspond to TRBD1. The TCR sequence derives from an adult with an advanced solid tumor such as melanoma, head and neck, liver or kidney cancer. The nucleotides read TGCGCCAGCAGCTTGTGGGGACAGGGAGAAGAGCAGTACTTC. The resulting protein is CASSLWGQGEEQYF. The variable domain in full, with residues beyond the CDR3 obtained from the reference TRBV5-1 and TRBJ2-7 genes, is KAGVTQTPRYLIKTRGQQVTLSCSPISGHRSVSWYQQTPGQGLQFLFEYFSETQRNKGNFPGRFSGRQFSNSRSEMNVSTLELGDSALYLCASSLWGQGEEQYFGPGTRLTVT.